This paragraph covers one T cell receptor (beta chain) sequence. This clone appeared a few times. The antigen this receptor binds is unknown. No much larger clone is present one base from it, and per-base qualities are unavailable. The collaborating institutions used their own protocols to collect whole blood in K2EDTA tubes. Collaborator samples were shipped for TCRbeta analysis as frozen whole blood, isolated PBMCs, or DNA extracted from either sample type. The CDR3 runs 15 amino acids, cysteine and phenylalanine included. The retained sequence is limited to the CDR3, 45 bases, with the frame set at the first base. The germline V gene provides CDR1 SGHVS and CDR2 FNYEAQ. The junction shows trimming of 5 bases on V and 6 bases on J, and the gene matches do not reach 8 bases of it. This sample is part of a study of blood T cell repertoires in COVID-19 (dated by TCRdb to between 2020 and 2021). Context from the whole study: Collaborator samples came from the United States, Italy and Spain and covered acute and convalescent phases of COVID-19. The prospective study material was composed of cDNA or gDNA derived from T cells, B-cell-depleted T cells, or PBMCs. Where available, HLA class I and class II types were taken from metadata supplied by the sample provider and were not determined by assay-based typing. The dataset comprised deeply sampled blood TCRbeta repertoires from subjects exposed to, actively infected with, or recovered from COVID-19. A freely available public database, intended as a resource for researchers studying the immune response to SARS-CoV-2, is where the repertoires were released. Nearly every sample came with metadata listing a de-identified subject ID, COVID-19 status, age in years and sex. The samples were drawn from the first 160 participants of the ongoing ImmuneRACE study and from about 1,200 subjects provided by 6 global collaborators.

The immunoSEQ Assay, a bias-controlled multiplex PCR, was used to amplify TCRbeta CDR3 regions from genomic DNA. Under the source paper's analysis protocol: Within the assay, amplification of reference gene primers was used to estimate how many nucleated cells each sample contained. To quantify the absolute abundance of each unique TCRbeta CDR3 rearrangement, sequence reads were collapsed and filtered. Productive Simpson clonality was computed per sample as the square root of Simpson's diversity index over productive rearrangements. TCRdb mirrors the immuneACCESS table, restricted to in-frame sequences. Some clones are absent from its copies; in checked studies, under half trace to an unresolved V gene, and the reason for the others is unknown. The DNA gave D and trimming, while V, J and clone size come from that table. The sample records a few hundred thousand clones, approximately 85% of which are singletons. 11% of the sample is taken by the ten largest.

Study-wide conclusions, independent of this receptor: Clinical and demographic metadata were provided uncurated, with the amount varying by source and participant.

The receptor was derived from a woman aged 70-85 years with acute or convalescent COVID-19. Sequencing was done on a sample of peripheral blood. Rearrangement joined TRBV7-6 to TRBJ1-5, with 9 middle bases fitting TRBD1. In nucleotides, the sequence is TGTGCCAGCAGCCTAGACAGGGGGTTTACTCAGCCCCAGCATTTT. Its translation is CASSLDRGFTQPQHF.